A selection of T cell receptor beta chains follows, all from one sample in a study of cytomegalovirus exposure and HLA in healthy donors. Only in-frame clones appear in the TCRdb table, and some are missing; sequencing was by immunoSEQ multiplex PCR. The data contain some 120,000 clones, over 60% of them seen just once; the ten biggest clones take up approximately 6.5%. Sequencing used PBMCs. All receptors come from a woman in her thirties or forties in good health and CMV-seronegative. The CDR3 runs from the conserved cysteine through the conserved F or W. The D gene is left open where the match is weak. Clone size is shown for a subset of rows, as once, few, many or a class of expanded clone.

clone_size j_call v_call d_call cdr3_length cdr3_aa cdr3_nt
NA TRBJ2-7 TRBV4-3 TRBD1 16 CASSQESGTGDYEQYF TGCGCCAGCAGCCAAGAATCCGGGACAGGGGACTACGAGCAGTACTTC
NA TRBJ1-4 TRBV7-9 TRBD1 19 CASSLGFGQGAGGNEKLFF TGTGCCAGCAGCTTAGGGTTCGGACAGGGGGCCGGCGGCAATGAAAAACTGTTTTTT
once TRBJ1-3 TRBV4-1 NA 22 CASSRFLVPRLGGVLSGNTIYF TGCGCCAGCAGCCGATTCTTGGTTCCGAGGCTGGGGGGGGTTTTGTCTGGAAACACCATATATTTT
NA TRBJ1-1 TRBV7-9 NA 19 CSSSFIQAGVIVLNTEAFF TGTTCCAGCAGCTTTATTCAGGCAGGGGTGATCGTTTTGAACACTGAAGCTTTCTTT
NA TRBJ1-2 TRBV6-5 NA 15 CASSLSGVRGYGYTF TGTGCCAGCAGTTTATCAGGGGTACGTGGCTATGGCTACACCTTC
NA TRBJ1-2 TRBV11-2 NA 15 CASRPAGVWSYGYTF TGTGCCAGCCGCCCGGCGGGGGTATGGTCATATGGCTACACCTTC
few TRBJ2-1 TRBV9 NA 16 CASSVGDASPYNEQFF TGTGCCAGCAGCGTAGGTGATGCGTCCCCCTACAATGAGCAGTTCTTC
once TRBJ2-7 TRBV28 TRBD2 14 CASTPETSYAEQYF TGTGCCAGCACCCCGGAGACTAGCTACGCCGAGCAGTACTTC
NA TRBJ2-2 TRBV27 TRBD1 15 CASRPGGSGTGELFF TGTGCCAGCCGACCAGGGGGCTCAGGAACCGGGGAGCTGTTTTTT
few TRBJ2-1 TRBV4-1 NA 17 CASSPPLKRASYNEQFF TGCGCCAGCAGCCCCCCTTTAAAGCGGGCTTCCTACAATGAGCAGTTCTTC
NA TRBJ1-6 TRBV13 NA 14 CASSSTRVGSPLHF TGTGCCAGCAGCTCGACGAGGGTGGGGTCACCCCTCCACTTT
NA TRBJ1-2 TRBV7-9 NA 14 CASSLLLGRDGYTF TGTGCCAGCAGCTTACTTCTAGGTCGAGATGGCTACACCTTC
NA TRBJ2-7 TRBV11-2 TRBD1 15 CASSPIRTGAYEQYF TGTGCCAGCAGCCCCATCCGGACAGGCGCCTACGAGCAGTACTTC
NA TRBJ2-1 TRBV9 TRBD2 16 CASSVEPAGSYNEQFF TGTGCCAGCAGCGTAGAGCCAGCGGGATCCTACAATGAGCAGTTCTTC
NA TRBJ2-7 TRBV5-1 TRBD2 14 CASSFRGVRDEQYF TGCGCCAGCAGCTTTCGGGGGGTGCGGGACGAGCAGTACTTC
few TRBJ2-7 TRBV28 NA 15 CASSLGGTGSYEQYF TGTGCCAGCAGTTTAGGCGGGACCGGTTCCTACGAGCAGTACTTC
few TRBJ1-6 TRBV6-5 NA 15 CASSYTLQGSSPLHF TGTGCCAGCAGTTACACACTACAGGGTAGCTCACCCCTCCACTTT
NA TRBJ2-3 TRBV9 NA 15 CASSVGLSSTDTQYF TGTGCCAGCAGCGTAGGACTCTCTAGCACAGATACGCAGTATTTT
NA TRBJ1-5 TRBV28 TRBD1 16 CASRRLTQRDRNEGHF TGTGCCAGCAGGAGGTTAACCCAACGGGACAGAAATGAAGGGCATTTT
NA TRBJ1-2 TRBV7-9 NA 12 CSLADTNYGYTF TGTTCCCTCGCGGACACTAACTATGGCTACACCTTC
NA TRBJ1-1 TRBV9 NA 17 CASSTGGATPVNTEAFF TGTGCCAGCAGCACGGGGGGGGCGACCCCAGTGAACACTGAAGCTTTCTTT
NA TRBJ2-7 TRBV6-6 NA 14 CASSYYLNFYEQYF TGTGCCAGCAGTTACTATCTTAATTTCTACGAGCAGTACTTC
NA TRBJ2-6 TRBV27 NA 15 CASSPYSSGANGLTF TGTGCCAGCAGTCCTTACAGCTCTGGGGCCAACGGCCTGACTTTC
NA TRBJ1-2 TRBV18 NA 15 CASSLTLGANYGYTF TGTGCCAGCTCACTCACCTTGGGAGCTAACTATGGCTACACCTTC
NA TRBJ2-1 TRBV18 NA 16 CASSPPGSGAYNEQFF TGTGCCAGCTCACCACCGGGGAGTGGGGCCTACAATGAGCAGTTCTTC
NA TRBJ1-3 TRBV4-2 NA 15 CASSPEGGSGNTIYF TGTGCCAGCAGCCCCGAAGGGGGCTCTGGAAACACCATATATTTT
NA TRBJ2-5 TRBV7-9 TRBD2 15 CASSLSRAGVETQYF TGTGCCAGCAGCTTATCACGAGCGGGAGTGGAGACCCAGTACTTC
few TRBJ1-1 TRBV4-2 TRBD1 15 CASSRGQGLDTEAFF TGTGCCAGCAGCCGCGGACAGGGGTTGGACACTGAAGCTTTCTTT
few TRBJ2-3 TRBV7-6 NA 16 CASSPELEPATDTQYF TGTGCCAGCAGCCCGGAGTTGGAGCCTGCCACAGATACGCAGTATTTT
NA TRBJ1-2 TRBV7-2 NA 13 CASSRRGGRGYTF TGTGCCAGCAGCAGGAGGGGTGGACGTGGCTACACCTTC
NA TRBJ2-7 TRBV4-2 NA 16 CASSQDMSGAEYEQYF TGTGCCAGCAGCCAAGATATGTCAGGAGCGGAATACGAGCAGTACTTC
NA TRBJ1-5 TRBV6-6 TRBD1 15 CASSIQGRSNQPQHF TGTGCCAGCAGTATACAGGGGCGAAGCAATCAGCCCCAGCATTTT
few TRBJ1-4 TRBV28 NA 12 CASSAVKKKLFF TGTGCCAGCAGTGCAGTGAAGAAAAAACTGTTTTTT
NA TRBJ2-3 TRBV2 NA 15 CASLTGLATTDTQYF TGTGCCAGCCTGACCGGCCTAGCGACCACAGATACGCAGTATTTT
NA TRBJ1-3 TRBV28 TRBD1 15 CASSPQGALRNTIYF TGTGCCAGCAGCCCACAGGGGGCGCTGAGAAACACCATATATTTT
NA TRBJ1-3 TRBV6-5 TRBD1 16 CASSYGQGHSGNTIYF TGTGCCAGCAGTTACGGACAGGGCCACTCTGGAAACACCATATATTTT
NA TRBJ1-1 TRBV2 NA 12 CASSQVHTEAFF TGTGCCAGCAGTCAGGTTCACACTGAAGCTTTCTTT
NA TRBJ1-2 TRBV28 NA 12 CASSWGREGYTF TGTGCCAGCTCATGGGGCAGGGAAGGCTACACCTTC
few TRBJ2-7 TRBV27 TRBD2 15 CASSLLAGGTYEQYF TGTGCCAGCAGTTTATTGGCGGGAGGCACCTACGAGCAGTACTTC
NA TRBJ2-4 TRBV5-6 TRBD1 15 CASSPEGAAKNIQYF TGTGCCAGCAGCCCTGAGGGGGCGGCCAAAAACATTCAGTACTTC
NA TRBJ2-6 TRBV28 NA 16 CASSSLPHSGANGLTF TGTGCCAGCAGTTCTCTCCCTCACTCTGGGGCCAACGGCCTGACTTTC
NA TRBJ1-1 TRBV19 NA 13 CASSIQAGTEAFF TGTGCCAGTAGTATACAGGCGGGGACTGAAGCTTTCTTT
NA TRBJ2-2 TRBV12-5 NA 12 CASGTGIGELFF TGTGCTAGTGGAACAGGGATCGGGGAGCTGTTTTTT
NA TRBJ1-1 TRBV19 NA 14 CASLQRGLGTEAFF TGTGCCAGTCTTCAAAGGGGCCTTGGGACTGAAGCTTTCTTT
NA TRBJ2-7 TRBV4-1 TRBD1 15 CASSPRDRGSYEQYF TGCGCCAGCAGCCCTCGGGACAGGGGGTCCTACGAGCAGTACTTC
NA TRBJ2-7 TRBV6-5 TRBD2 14 CASRTSGSSYEQYF TGTGCCAGCAGAACTAGCGGAAGCTCCTACGAGCAGTACTTC
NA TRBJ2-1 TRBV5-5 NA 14 CASSLGQVWHEQFF TGTGCCAGCAGCTTGGGCCAGGTCTGGCATGAGCAGTTCTTC
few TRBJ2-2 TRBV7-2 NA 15 CASSLGGPKWGELFF TGTGCCAGCAGCTTAGGAGGGCCGAAGTGGGGGGAGCTGTTTTTT
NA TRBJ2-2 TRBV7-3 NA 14 CASSTGTHSEGLFF TGTGCCAGCAGCACCGGGACACATAGTGAAGGGCTGTTTTTT
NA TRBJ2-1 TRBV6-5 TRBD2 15 CASSTLAGAYNEQFF TGTGCCAGCAGTACCCTAGCGGGAGCCTACAATGAGCAGTTCTTC
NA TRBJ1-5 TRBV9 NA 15 CASSLEGVSNQPQHF TGTGCCAGCAGCCTCGAAGGAGTTAGCAATCAGCCCCAGCATTTT
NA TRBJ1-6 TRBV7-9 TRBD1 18 CASSLRQGTGLYNSPLHF TGTGCCAGCAGCTTAAGACAGGGGACGGGTCTATATAATTCACCCCTCCACTTT
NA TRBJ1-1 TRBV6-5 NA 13 CASSYRRTAEAFF TGTGCCAGCAGTTATCGCCGGACAGCTGAAGCTTTCTTT
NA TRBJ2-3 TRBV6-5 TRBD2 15 CASRGLAISTDTQYF TGTGCCAGCAGAGGACTAGCGATTAGCACAGATACGCAGTATTTT
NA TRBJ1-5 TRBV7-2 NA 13 CASSLGRSQPQHF TGTGCCAGCAGCTTAGGGCGGTCACAGCCCCAGCATTTT